Below are 20 T cell receptor beta chains sequenced from a single sample in a study of molecular identifiers for immune sequencing clone quantification. TCRdb processed the PCR reads anew with MiXCR; each CDR3 protein has one entry. Here the sample spans under 800,000 distinct CDR3 sequences, around 25% being singletons. The sequencing input was naive CD8+ T cells from blood, with Jurkat cell RNA spiked in. Subset: FACS-sorted CD8+CD4-CCR7+CD45RA+ naive T cells. The source is a human donor in good health. Some libraries in this study had Jurkat cell RNA spiked in.

This clonotype was recorded at least ten times. V gene TRBV7-9 combines with J gene TRBJ1-5, with unresolved D. V lost 3 bases to trimming and J lost 9 bases, with 9 bases between them. Germline CDR1 reads SEHNR; CDR2 reads FQNEAQ (reference sequence). This CDR3 contains 12 residues. The CDR3 region is CASSFSSGPQHF. The CDR3 coding sequence is TGTGCCAGCAGCTTCAGCTCGGGGCCCCAGCATTTT.

In this sample, this clonotype turned up a few times. The chain employs TRBV27 and TRBJ2-1; 7 bases agree with TRBD2. V lost 1 base to trimming and J lost 4 bases; unmatched junction nucleotides: 7. The CDR3 consists of 16 residues. CDR1 is MNHEY and CDR2 is SMNVEV in the germline V gene (reference sequence). CDR3 in amino acids: CASSLFGGAGYNEQFF. Written as DNA, the CDR3 is TGTGCCAGCAGTTTATTCGGGGGAGCGGGGTACAATGAGCAGTTCTTC.

This clonotype was found a few times. The CDR3 nucleotides read TGCAGCGTTGAAGGGGGGCCTGTCGTCGGCGGGGAGCTGTTTTTT. Its protein is CSVEGGPVVGGELFF. The chain has TRBV29-1 and TRBJ2-2; tentatively, D is TRBD1 (6 bases). CDR1 and CDR2 (germline): SQVTM, ANQGSEA. Trimming took off 1 base at V and 7 bases at J, with 16 bases between the two ends. The CDR3 consists of 15 residues.

As to this clonotype: At one end, the junction sequence differs from germline, possibly due to a read error. The chain links TRBV6-6 to TRBJ2-7; the D gene is possibly TRBD2 (5 bases). Germline-derived CDR1 and CDR2 are MNHNY and SVGAGI (reference sequence). The CDR3 extends over 15 amino acids. The CDR3 here is CASSYSPGYGAAPSF. The CDR3 nucleotides are TGTGCCAGCAGTTACTCGCCGGGGTATGGAGCCGCGCCGTCCTTC.

This clonotype was found a few times. This sequence joins TRBV2 and TRBJ2-3, with D perhaps matching TRBD1 or TRBD2 (5 bases each). CDR3 length equals 17 residues. CDR1 is SNHLY and CDR2 is FYNNEI in the germline V gene. V gave up 3 bases and J gave up 3 bases, with 19 bases separating them. CDR3: CASSDYLEGLGTDTQYF. The CDR3 DNA follows: TGTGCCAGCAGTGACTACCTAGAGGGGCTGGGGACAGATACGCAGTATTTT.

The genes are TRBV9 and TRBJ2-3; 9 bases line up with TRBD1. CDR3 length: 16 residues. Looked up from germline, CDR1 is SGDLS and CDR2 is YYNGEE. The ends lost 0 bases at V and 4 bases at J; junction bases unmatched: 6. The CDR3 reads CASSVEKGQGADTQYF. The CDR3 DNA is TGTGCCAGCAGCGTAGAAAAGGGACAGGGAGCAGATACGCAGTATTTT.

This clonotype was counted ten times or more. The rearrangement links TRBV5-1 to TRBJ1-1; TRBD1 is a possible D gene (6 bases). Trimming cost V 2 bases and J 5 bases, with 13 bases left between them. The CDR3 is 14 residues long. From germline, CDR1 is SGHRS and CDR2 YFSETQ. CDR3 loop: CASSFGGGKTEAFF. The CDR3 nucleotides read TGCGCCAGCAGCTTTGGAGGGGGAAAGACTGAAGCTTTCTTT.

In its sample, this clonotype was seen a few times. This chain joins TRBV29-1 and TRBJ2-5, with TRBD2 matching over 8 bases. V trimming: 1 base; J trimming: 5 bases; junction bases outside the gene matches: 12. There are 16 residues in the CDR3. CDR1 is SQVTM and CDR2 is ANQGSEA in the germline V gene. The CDR3 loop reads CSVEVLAGTFWETQYF. The CDR3 coding sequence is TGCAGCGTTGAAGTTTTAGCGGGGACCTTTTGGGAGACCCAGTACTTC.

This clonotype was picked up many times. Written as DNA, the CDR3 is TGTGCCAGCAGCCCCGGACTGCTCTATGGCTACACCTTC. Protein sequence: CASSPGLLYGYTF. V and J are TRBV7-2 and TRBJ1-2; D unresolved. The germline CDR1 and CDR2 sequences are SGHTA and FQGNSA. V was trimmed by 5 bases and J by 4 bases, leaving 11 bases between them. The length of the CDR3 is 13 residues.

At least ten counts were recorded for this clonotype. The rearrangement joins TRBV12-3 or TRBV12-4 to TRBJ2-7; 13 bases line up with TRBD2. V lost 11 bases, J lost 4 bases, and 5 bases stayed unmatched. The CDR3 is 13 amino acids. CDR3 in amino acids: CASSGLAGYEQYF. CDR3 DNA sequence: TGTGCCTCCTCGGGACTAGCGGGATACGAGCAGTACTTC.

This clonotype was seen a handful of times. The rearrangement joins TRBV5-1 to TRBJ2-1, with 7 bases that match TRBD2. In germline, CDR1 is SGHRS, CDR2 YFSETQ. V lost 3 bases, J lost 5 bases, and 14 bases stayed unmatched. CDR3 length: 17 amino acids. CDR3 residues: CASSSILAALHNNEQFF. The DNA for the CDR3 is TGCGCCAGCAGCTCTATTCTAGCGGCCCTACATAACAATGAGCAGTTCTTC.

This clonotype was counted ten times or more. The chain joins TRBV7-6 to TRBJ1-2; possible D gene TRBD1, 5 bases. Germline V lookup: CDR1 SGHVS, CDR2 FNYEAQ. With 1 base removed from V and 6 bases from J, the gap between germline ends came to 12 bases. The CDR3 runs to 14 residues. CDR3 DNA sequence: TGTGCCAGCAGCTTAGAAGCAGGGATCGATGGCTACACCTTC. Its protein product is CASSLEAGIDGYTF.

V and J are TRBV20-1 and TRBJ1-2, with 9 nucleotides matching TRBD1. Germline V gene data show CDR1 as DFQATT and CDR2 as SNEGSKA (reference sequence). Germline trimming cut 5 bases from V and 5 bases from J; bases unmatched to any gene: 6. The CDR3 length is 13 residues. The DNA for the CDR3 is TGCAGTGCTCGGACAGGGGCGGTTTATGGCTACACCTTC. It yields the protein CSARTGAVYGYTF.

This clonotype was found many times. The rearrangement uses TRBV7-2 and TRBJ2-3, with D possibly matching TRBD2 (5 bases). The CDR3 has 14 residues. CDR1 SGHTA and CDR2 FQGNSA come from the germline V gene. Trimming pared 2 bases from V and 4 bases from J, leaving 10 bases between. CDR3: CASSLLPGSDTQYF. The CDR3 DNA reads as TGTGCCAGCAGCTTACTCCCGGGGTCAGATACGCAGTATTTT.

In regard to this clonotype: This may be a read error, as it is one base from a much larger clone. The chain has TRBV12-3 or TRBV12-4 and TRBJ2-3; 7 nucleotides agree with TRBD1. This CDR3 spans 17 amino acids. V shed 5 bases and J 2 bases; nucleotides not matched to a gene: 13. The CDR3 here is CASSGIQGVRDTDTQYF. The CDR3 region has the DNA TGTGCCAGCAGTGGAATCCAGGGGGTGAGGGACACAGATACGCAGTATTTT.

This clonotype came up many times. The rearrangement uses TRBV3-1 and TRBJ1-1, with D possibly being TRBD1 (6 bases). Trimming removed 1 base from V and 3 bases from J, with 12 bases in between. Germline V gene sequence: CDR1 LGHDT, CDR2 YNNKEL (reference sequence). This CDR3 contains 15 residues. The CDR3 DNA reads TGTGCCAGCAGCCAAGCTCAGGGGTTTTACACTGAAGCTTTCTTT. Translating gives CASSQAQGFYTEAFF. The whole variable domain, remainder taken from reference TRBV3-1 and TRBJ1-1, is DTAVSQTPKYLVTQMGNDKSIKCEQNLGHDTMYWYKQDSKKFLKIMFSYNNKELIINETVPNRFSPKSPDKAHLNLHINSLELGDSAVYFCASSQAQGFYTEAFFGQGTRLTVV.

This clonotype came up many times. The chain couples TRBV7-9 to TRBJ2-1; the D is unclear. Germline loops: CDR1 SEHNR, CDR2 FQNEAQ (reference sequence). The V end was cut by 1 base, the J end by 10 bases, with 5 bases between. The CDR3 length is 11 residues. The CDR3 DNA reads as TGTGCCAGCAGCTTAGTCGGAGAGCAGTTCTTC. Translated: CASSLVGEQFF. The complete variable domain, with remaining parts taken from reference TRBV7-9 and TRBJ2-1, reads DTGVSQNPRHKITKRGQNVTFRCDPISEHNRLYWYRQTLGQGPEFLTYFQNEAQLEKSRLLSDRFSAERPKGSFSTLEIQRTEQGDSAMYLCASSLVGEQFFGPGTRLTVL.

This clonotype is a singleton in its sample. The chain uses TRBV2 and TRBJ2-2; the D gene is possibly TRBD2 (5 bases). CDR3 length: 14 amino acids. Trimming cost V 4 bases and J 4 bases, with 10 bases left between them. Germline V gene sequence: CDR1 SNHLY, CDR2 FYNNEI. The DNA for the CDR3 is TGTGCCAGCAGTGGAACTAGAAGCACCGGGGAGCTGTTTTTT. This codes for CASSGTRSTGELFF.

The rearrangement links TRBV14 to TRBJ1-1; 8 nucleotides agree with TRBD1. Germline V lookup: CDR1 SGHDN, CDR2 FVKESK. Trimming at V came to 4 bases and at J to 7 bases, leaving 5 bases not matched to a gene. The CDR3 has 13 residues. The CDR3: CASSLPTGVEAFF. The CDR3 coding sequence is TGTGCCAGCAGCCTACCGACAGGGGTTGAAGCTTTCTTT.

The chain joins TRBV20-1 to TRBJ2-4; 8 bases match TRBD1. The junction had 6 bases not matched to a gene; V was cut back by 0 bases and J by 2 bases. The CDR3 is made up of 16 amino acids. Germline V gene sequence: CDR1 DFQATT, CDR2 SNEGSKA (reference sequence). CDR3 nucleotides: TGCAGTGCTAGAGACCGGACAGGGAGAACCAAAAACATTCAGTACTTC. The encoded protein is CSARDRTGRTKNIQYF.